Shown below are 25 T cell receptor beta chains from a single sample sequenced in a study of blood T cell repertoires in COVID-19 (TCRdb year 2020). The library was built by means of the immunoSEQ multiplex PCR assay. TCRdb provides this immuneACCESS table in a form limited to in-frame rearrangements. Some clones are lacking; in checked studies, under half of them reflect an unresolved V gene, and why the rest are absent is not known. The sample has about 60,000 clones on record, approximately 90% of them singletons. The ten largest clones represent about 7.9% of the sample. The sequenced material came from peripheral blood. The receptors were gathered from a human donor in a cohort sampled during active COVID-19.

This CDR3 is CASIINAASGSDTQYF. In nucleotides, the CDR3 is TGTGCCAGCATCATAAACGCGGCTAGCGGTTCAGATACGCAGTATTTT. The chain has TRBV28 and TRBJ2-3, with 7 bases matching TRBD2. The V gene end was trimmed by 7 bases and the J gene end by 4 bases; junction bases not matched to a gene: 14. CDR3 length equals 16 residues. Germline V gene lookup returns CDR1 MDHEN and CDR2 SYDVKM.

CDR3 in DNA: TGCGCCAGCAGTGAGAAAGCTAGTGGGGCGCCCCTACGGGAGCAGTACTTC. It translates to CASSEKASGAPLREQYF. The chain couples TRBV10-2 to TRBJ2-7; perhaps TRBD1 as D (5 bases). Trimming shortened V by 2 bases and J by 7 bases, and 24 bases separated the two germline ends. Germline V lookup: CDR1 WSHSY, CDR2 SAAADI. This CDR3 has 17 amino acids.

The chain combines TRBV2 with TRBJ1-5; 7 bases match TRBD1. Germline lookup yields CDR1 SNHLY and CDR2 FYNNEI. CDR3 length equals 13 residues. The ends lost 8 bases at V and 6 bases at J; junction bases unmatched: 7. The CDR3 DNA reads as TGTGCCAGCTCAGACAGGGCCTCTCAGCCCCAGCATTTT. Protein: CASSDRASQPQHF.

The V gene is TRBV10-2, the J gene TRBJ2-5; D uncertain. The CDR3 has 13 residues. Germline CDR1 and CDR2: WSHSY and SAAADI. Trimming shortened V by 0 bases and J by 7 bases, and 9 bases separated the two germline ends. CDR3 nucleotide sequence: TGCGCCAGCAGTGAGTCTAGCTCCGGGACCCAGTACTTC. Its translation is CASSESSSGTQYF.

This chain joins TRBV19 and TRBJ1-1, with 10 bases fitting TRBD1. This CDR3 has 13 amino acids. Trimming at V came to 9 bases and at J to 6 bases, leaving 7 bases not matched to a gene. CDR1 LNHDA and CDR2 SQIVND come from the germline V gene (reference sequence). In DNA, the CDR3 is TGTGCCAGCAGGGACAGGGGAAGACCTGAAGCTTTCTTT. The encoded protein is CASRDRGRPEAFF.

This clone showed up just once. This chain uses TRBV5-1 with TRBJ2-7, with a tentative D call TRBD2 (5 bases). Germline CDR1 SGHRS, CDR2 YFSETQ. The CDR3 covers 15 residues. V lost 3 bases and J 3 bases, leaving 16 bases between the germline ends. The CDR3 protein is CASSSDVRAGYEQYF. The CDR3 DNA reads as TGCGCCAGCAGCTCTGACGTCCGGGCGGGCTACGAGCAGTACTTC. Complete variable domain (other parts from reference TRBV5-1 and TRBJ2-7): KAGVTQTPRYLIKTRGQQVTLSCSPISGHRSVSWYQQTPGQGLQFLFEYFSETQRNKGNFPGRFSGRQFSNSRSEMNVSTLELGDSALYLCASSSDVRAGYEQYFGPGTRLTVT.

The chain joins TRBV3-1 (or the pseudogene TRBV3-2) to TRBJ2-1; 8 nucleotides align to TRBD2. This CDR3 comprises 16 residues. Germline-derived CDR1 and CDR2 are LGHDT and YNNKEL (reference sequence). J gave up 3 bases and V 2 bases, and 6 bases lay outside the gene matches. CDR3 residues: CASSQRPAGDYNEQFF. CDR3 DNA sequence: TGTGCCAGCAGCCAACGGCCAGCGGGGGACTACAATGAGCAGTTCTTC.

The rearrangement uses TRBV12-3 or TRBV12-4 and TRBJ2-1; the D gene is possibly TRBD2 (5 bases). The CDR3 extends over 11 amino acids. V dropped 8 bases and J dropped 15 bases, with 17 bases sitting between them. The CDR3 loop is CASALSVARFF. The CDR3 coding sequence is TGTGCCAGCGCTTTGTCGGTAGCGCGGTTCTTC.

The J gene is TRBJ1-4, the V gene TRBV28; no clear D. V was cut by 2 bases and J by 0 bases, with 7 bases left in between. The CDR3 spans 15 residues. Germline V gives CDR1 MDHEN, CDR2 SYDVKM. The CDR3: CASSLGSATNEKLFF. Written as DNA, the CDR3 is TGTGCCAGCAGTTTAGGGAGTGCAACTAATGAAAAACTGTTTTTT.

In regard to this clone: The same CDR3 is also encoded by other DNA sequences in this sample. V is TRBV7-2 and J is TRBJ2-1; no definite D call. Trimming stripped 0 bases from V and 0 bases from J, with 6 bases between. Germline-derived CDR1 and CDR2 are SGHTA and FQGNSA. This CDR3 has 15 amino acids. This chain's CDR3 is CASSLARSSYNEQFF. For the CDR3, the DNA is TGTGCCAGCAGCTTAGCCCGGAGCTCCTACAATGAGCAGTTCTTC.

The chain recombines TRBV6-2 or TRBV6-3 with TRBJ2-4; no firm D call. The V gene's germline CDR1 is MNHEY and CDR2 SVGEGT. Between the trimmed V and J ends, which lost 2 bases and 0 bases, there was a span of 11 bases. This CDR3 region has 16 residues. CDR3 amino acids: CASSYMPTLAKNIQYF. The CDR3 region has the DNA TGTGCCAGCAGTTACATGCCGACACTAGCCAAAAACATTCAGTACTTC.

The rearrangement uses TRBV5-4 and TRBJ2-3; D is uncertain. V dropped 2 bases and J dropped 2 bases, with 3 bases sitting between them. The germline gives CDR1 SGHNT, CDR2 YYREEE (reference sequence). There are 12 residues in the CDR3. The CDR3 protein is CASSFHTDTQYF. CDR3 DNA: TGTGCCAGCAGCTTTCACACAGATACGCAGTATTTT.

V usage is TRBV6-1 and J usage is TRBJ1-5; 10 bases line up with TRBD1. Germline V gene lookup returns CDR1 MNHNS and CDR2 SASEGT. With 1 base clipped from V and 8 bases from J, the junction kept 2 bases outside the gene matches. This CDR3 is 14 amino acids long. DNA for the CDR3: TGTGCCAGCAGTGAAGGGACAGGGGGGGAGCCCCAGCATTTT. As protein: CASSEGTGGEPQHF.

This clone was seen just once. The chain uses TRBV7-9 and TRBJ1-1; TRBD1 matches 9 bases. This CDR3 region has 15 residues. Germline trimming cut 6 bases from V and 6 bases from J; bases unmatched to any gene: 11. Germline loops: CDR1 SEHNR, CDR2 FQNEAQ (reference sequence). The CDR3 DNA reads TGTGCCAGCAGGGACTCCGGGACAGGGTATCCTGAAGCTTTCTTT. It encodes CASRDSGTGYPEAFF.

This chain links TRBV28 with TRBJ1-1; 8 bases are a match to TRBD1. Germline V gene sequence: CDR1 MDHEN, CDR2 SYDVKM. This CDR3 has 12 residues. The V segment lost 6 bases and the J segment 12 bases; nucleotides outside the gene matches: 9. CDR3 bases: TGTGCCAGCAGCAGGGACAGGACGGTAACTTTCTTT. Its protein product is CASSRDRTVTFF.

The chain is built from TRBV4-3 and TRBJ2-5; TRBD2 matches at 10 bases. This CDR3 has 18 residues. CDR1 and CDR2 from the germline V gene are LGHNA and YSLEER. V lost 0 bases to trimming and J lost 1 base; unmatched junction nucleotides: 8. The CDR3 reads CASSQDTEAGGPQETQYF. In nucleotides, the CDR3 is TGCGCCAGCAGCCAAGATACGGAAGCGGGGGGGCCCCAAGAGACCCAGTACTTC.

Turning to this clone: The identical CDR3 is also encoded by other nucleotide sequences in the sample. This chain connects TRBV4-3 to TRBJ2-7; TRBD1 agrees at 8 bases. V lost 4 bases and J lost 4; bases outside the gene matches: 6. This CDR3 comprises 14 residues. CDR1 is LGHNA, CDR2 YSLEER, per germline. CDR3 sequence (DNA): TGCGCCAGCAGCCTAGGACAGGGCTCTTACGAGCAGTACTTC. Translation gives CASSLGQGSYEQYF.

The chain uses TRBV27 and TRBJ2-1, with TRBD2 as a possible D gene (6 bases). The CDR3 has 14 residues. V lost 8 bases to trimming and J lost 3 bases, with 14 bases between them. CDR1 and CDR2 (germline): MNHEY, SMNVEV (reference sequence). The CDR3 is CASGGLSGYNEQFF. CDR3 coding DNA: TGTGCCAGCGGCGGGCTTAGCGGCTACAATGAGCAGTTCTTC.

V usage is TRBV7-9 and J usage is TRBJ1-4; TRBD1 agrees at 7 bases. Germline V gene sequence: CDR1 SEHNR, CDR2 FQNEAQ (reference sequence). This CDR3 region has 13 residues. The junction had 5 bases not matched to a gene; V was cut back by 6 bases and J by 7 bases. CDR3 in DNA: TGTGCCAGCAGGTGGGACAGCGCTGAAAAACTGTTTTTT. This sequence encodes CASRWDSAEKLFF.

CDR3 in amino acids: CASSLTGTYEQYF. In DNA, the CDR3 is TGCGCCAGCAGTCTTACAGGGACCTACGAGCAGTACTTC. This chain links TRBV5-1 with TRBJ2-7, with D possibly being TRBD1 (6 bases). The V gene lost 5 bases and the J gene lost 2 bases, with 11 bases spanning the gap. Germline-derived CDR1 and CDR2 are SGHRS and YFSETQ. The CDR3 runs to 13 residues.

This clone occurred once. J is TRBJ2-1 and V is TRBV3-1 (or the pseudogene TRBV3-2); 9 nucleotides agree with TRBD2. The germline V gene encodes CDR1 LGHDT and CDR2 YNNKEL (reference sequence). The CDR3 length is 18 residues. The trim removed 1 base at V and 8 bases at J, leaving 15 bases unmatched. CDR3 protein: CASSQVWSSGGQGHEQFF. The CDR3 DNA sequence: TGTGCCAGCAGCCAAGTATGGTCAAGCGGGGGGCAGGGCCATGAGCAGTTCTTC.

The chain combines TRBV7-2 with TRBJ2-1; 13 nucleotides line up with TRBD2. Germline-derived CDR1 and CDR2 are SGHTA and FQGNSA. The length of the CDR3 is 15 residues. J gave up 7 bases and V 3 bases, and 3 bases lay outside the gene matches. CDR3 in DNA: TGTGCCAGCAGCTTGACTAGCGGGGGGCGGAATGAGCAGTTCTTC. Translated: CASSLTSGGRNEQFF. The complete variable domain, with remaining parts taken from reference TRBV7-2 and TRBJ2-1, reads GAGVSQSPSNKVTEKGKDVELRCDPISGHTALYWYRQSLGQGLEFLIYFQGNSAPDKSGLPSDRFSAERTGGSVSTLTIQRTQQEDSAVYLCASSLTSGGRNEQFFGPGTRLTVL.

The chain carries TRBV28 and TRBJ2-7; 13 bases are shared with TRBD2. This CDR3 contains 16 residues. The germline gives CDR1 MDHEN, CDR2 SYDVKM. Trimming took 9 bases from V and 6 from J; bases not matched to a gene: 14. CDR3 region: CASPPRGLAGRPEQYF. DNA for the CDR3: TGTGCCAGTCCCCCACGGGGACTAGCGGGGAGGCCCGAGCAGTACTTC.

This rearrangement joins TRBV11-2 to TRBJ2-5; 12 positions match TRBD2. Germline V gene data show CDR1 as SGHAT and CDR2 as FQNNGV. This CDR3 has 18 residues. With 8 bases clipped from V and 5 bases from J, the junction kept 18 bases outside the gene matches. The CDR3 bases are TGTGCCAGCGTATCGCTGGCATCTAGCGGGGGGGCCGGGGAGACCCAGTACTTC. This encodes CASVSLASSGGAGETQYF.

The table lists this clone with a few counts. The rearrangement joins TRBV5-1 to TRBJ1-1, with 9 positions matching TRBD1. V was clipped by 5 bases and J by 6 bases; unmatched bases: 14. Germline CDR1 and CDR2: SGHRS and YFSETQ. The CDR3 totals 16 residues. The CDR3 DNA reads as TGCGCCAGCAGTCAGAATCCGGGACAGGGTGTTTCTGAAGCTTTCTTT. Amino acids: CASSQNPGQGVSEAFF.